These T cell receptor beta chains were read from a single sample in a study of blood T cell repertoires in COVID-19. The repertoire was sequenced with immunoSEQ multiplex PCR; TCRdb's copy has only in-frame clones and lacks some. This sample has 300,000 to 400,000 clones, with more than 75% found just once. The source material was peripheral blood. These receptors were taken from a woman aged 45-59 years who had recovered from COVID-19. Both conserved end residues are part of each CDR3. The D gene is left open where the match is weak. A clone size is listed for some rows: how often the clone was seen (once, few, many), or a class if it is expanded.

D gene: -; clone size: -; V gene: TRBV6-2/TRBV6-3; J gene: TRBJ2-1; CDR3 DNA: TGTGCCAGCAGTTACTCGCGGTCGGGTCCTTACAATGAGCAGTTCTTC; CDR3 protein: CASSYSRSGPYNEQFF
D gene: -; clone size: -; V gene: TRBV6-5; J gene: TRBJ1-5; CDR3 DNA: TGTGCCAGCAGTTCTGCGTCCAATCAGCCCCAGCATTTT; CDR3 protein: CASSSASNQPQHF
D gene: -; clone size: -; V gene: TRBV9; J gene: TRBJ2-1; CDR3 DNA: TGTGCCAGCAGCCTCGACAGCCTCTCCTACAATGAGCAGTTCTTC; CDR3 protein: CASSLDSLSYNEQFF
D gene: -; clone size: -; V gene: TRBV12-3/TRBV12-4; J gene: TRBJ1-2; CDR3 DNA: TGTGCCAGCAGTTCAGGGGCCCTCCTCGTCTTC; CDR3 protein: CASSSGALLVF
D gene: -; clone size: -; V gene: TRBV2; J gene: TRBJ2-7; CDR3 DNA: TGTGCCAGCAGTGACGGGAGCTCCTACGAGCAGTACTTC; CDR3 protein: CASSDGSSYEQYF
D gene: TRBD1; clone size: -; V gene: TRBV5-8; J gene: TRBJ1-5; CDR3 DNA: TGTGCCAGCAGCCCACAGGGGGTGAGCAATCAGCCCCAGCATTTT; CDR3 protein: CASSPQGVSNQPQHF
D gene: -; clone size: -; V gene: TRBV20-1; J gene: TRBJ2-5; CDR3 DNA: TGCAGTGCTAGTTATGGAACGGGAGTACAAGAGACCCAGTACTTC; CDR3 protein: CSASYGTGVQETQYF
D gene: -; clone size: -; V gene: TRBV19; J gene: TRBJ2-5; CDR3 DNA: TGTGCCAGTAGTATGGGTATAGCTGGAGGGGAAGAGACCCAGTACTTC; CDR3 protein: CASSMGIAGGEETQYF
D gene: -; clone size: -; V gene: TRBV9; J gene: TRBJ2-7; CDR3 DNA: TGTGCCAGCAGCGCCGCAACTAGGGACGAGCAGTACTTC; CDR3 protein: CASSAATRDEQYF
D gene: TRBD2; clone size: -; V gene: TRBV6-1; J gene: TRBJ2-5; CDR3 DNA: TGTGCCAGCAGTGAATTACGTTCCCGGTTTCGGACTAGCGGGGGCACCAACTGGGAGACCCAGTACTTC; CDR3 protein: CASSELRSRFRTSGGTNWETQYF
D gene: TRBD2; clone size: -; V gene: TRBV11-2; J gene: TRBJ2-7; CDR3 DNA: TGTGCCAGCAGCTTCTTCCCCCGACTAGCGGGGAACTACGAGCAGTACTTC; CDR3 protein: CASSFFPRLAGNYEQYF
D gene: -; clone size: -; V gene: TRBV7-2; J gene: TRBJ1-3; CDR3 DNA: TGTGCCAGCACAGACGGGGGCTCTGGAAACACCATATATTTT; CDR3 protein: CASTDGGSGNTIYF
D gene: TRBD2; clone size: -; V gene: TRBV29-1; J gene: TRBJ2-7; CDR3 DNA: TGCAGCGCCGAACTGAGCGGGGTCTCCTACGAGCAGTACTTC; CDR3 protein: CSAELSGVSYEQYF
D gene: -; clone size: -; V gene: TRBV7-2; J gene: TRBJ2-3; CDR3 DNA: TGTGCCAGCAGCTTAGTAAGAGGCGGAAGGACAGATACGCAGTATTTT; CDR3 protein: CASSLVRGGRTDTQYF
D gene: TRBD1; clone size: -; V gene: TRBV28; J gene: TRBJ1-6; CDR3 DNA: TGTGCCAGCAGCCCCCCCAGGGGGTTTAATTCACCCCTCCACTTT; CDR3 protein: CASSPPRGFNSPLHF
D gene: -; clone size: -; V gene: TRBV15; J gene: TRBJ1-2; CDR3 DNA: TGTGCCACCAGCAGAATACAGGGTTTTCTAACGGGCTACACCTTC; CDR3 protein: CATSRIQGFLTGYTF
D gene: TRBD2; clone size: -; V gene: TRBV3-1/TRBV3-2; J gene: TRBJ2-7; CDR3 DNA: TGTGCCAGCAGCGTGTTCGGGGGGTCGCACCCCGAGCAGTACTTC; CDR3 protein: CASSVFGGSHPEQYF
D gene: TRBD1; clone size: -; V gene: TRBV4-2; J gene: TRBJ1-6; CDR3 DNA: TGTGCCAGCAGCCAAAGGGACAGGGAGTCACCCCTCCACTTT; CDR3 protein: CASSQRDRESPLHF
D gene: TRBD1; clone size: -; V gene: TRBV7-9; J gene: TRBJ1-1; CDR3 DNA: TGTGCCAGCAGCCCTCAACCGGGACAGGGGACGACTGAAGCTTTCTTT; CDR3 protein: CASSPQPGQGTTEAFF
D gene: TRBD1; clone size: -; V gene: TRBV19; J gene: TRBJ1-3; CDR3 DNA: TGTGCCAGTCGAATGCAGGGGGCGCTTGGAAACACCATATATTTT; CDR3 protein: CASRMQGALGNTIYF
D gene: -; clone size: -; V gene: TRBV5-1; J gene: TRBJ1-4; CDR3 DNA: TGCGCCAGCTCAACAGCGGTGGATGAAAAACTGTTTTTT; CDR3 protein: CASSTAVDEKLFF
D gene: TRBD1; clone size: once; V gene: TRBV6-6; J gene: TRBJ2-5; CDR3 DNA: TGTGCCAGCAGTGGTACAGGGGTCGGGGAGACCCAGTACTTC; CDR3 protein: CASSGTGVGETQYF
D gene: -; clone size: -; V gene: TRBV3-1/TRBV3-2; J gene: TRBJ1-2; CDR3 DNA: TGTGCCAGCAGCCAAGTGTTCAGCGATGGCTACACCTTC; CDR3 protein: CASSQVFSDGYTF
D gene: -; clone size: -; V gene: TRBV30; J gene: TRBJ1-2; CDR3 DNA: TGTGCCTGGAGTGTCTTGTCGACAATTGGCTACACCTTC; CDR3 protein: CAWSVLSTIGYTF
D gene: TRBD2; clone size: few; V gene: TRBV28; J gene: TRBJ2-1; CDR3 DNA: TGTGCCAGCAGCCCCGACGGGTGGAACCGGGGGGTCAATGAGCAGTTCTTC; CDR3 protein: CASSPDGWNRGVNEQFF
D gene: -; clone size: -; V gene: TRBV29-1; J gene: TRBJ1-6; CDR3 DNA: TGCAGCGTTGGCTCAGGGGAAGGGAATTCACCCCTCCACTTT; CDR3 protein: CSVGSGEGNSPLHF
D gene: -; clone size: -; V gene: TRBV29-1; J gene: TRBJ1-2; CDR3 DNA: TGCAGCGTTGGTGCTACTTACTATGGCTACACCTTC; CDR3 protein: CSVGATYYGYTF
D gene: -; clone size: once; V gene: TRBV11-2; J gene: TRBJ2-3; CDR3 DNA: TGTGCCAGCAGCTTAGATCGGGGGTTATCAGATACGCAGTATTTT; CDR3 protein: CASSLDRGLSDTQYF
D gene: -; clone size: -; V gene: TRBV7-2; J gene: TRBJ1-2; CDR3 DNA: TGTGCCAGCAGCTTCAATCAGGGTGACTATGGCTACACCTTC; CDR3 protein: CASSFNQGDYGYTF
D gene: TRBD2; clone size: -; V gene: TRBV12-3/TRBV12-4; J gene: TRBJ2-1; CDR3 DNA: TGTGCCAGCGAAACGGGGGGGGAGCAGTTCTTC; CDR3 protein: CASETGGEQFF
D gene: TRBD1; clone size: -; V gene: TRBV30; J gene: TRBJ1-5; CDR3 DNA: TGTGCCTGGAGTGTGCGGGGACAGGGGTTTCAGCCCCAGCATTTT; CDR3 protein: CAWSVRGQGFQPQHF
D gene: -; clone size: -; V gene: TRBV28; J gene: TRBJ1-5; CDR3 DNA: TGTGCCAGCAGGCGCCGGGGACTTAGCAATCAGCCCCAGCATTTT; CDR3 protein: CASRRRGLSNQPQHF
D gene: -; clone size: -; V gene: TRBV28; J gene: TRBJ2-7; CDR3 DNA: TGTGCCAGCAGTTTTGTATCCCTCGCAGTCCGATACGAGCAGTACTTC; CDR3 protein: CASSFVSLAVRYEQYF
D gene: TRBD2; clone size: -; V gene: TRBV28; J gene: TRBJ2-2; CDR3 DNA: TGTGCCACCTGTACTAGCGGTGGGACCGGGGAGCTGTTTTTT; CDR3 protein: CATCTSGGTGELFF
D gene: -; clone size: -; V gene: TRBV19; J gene: TRBJ2-1; CDR3 DNA: TGTGCCAGTAGTTTCCGGGACATCCCGTTCAATGAGCAGTTCTTC; CDR3 protein: CASSFRDIPFNEQFF
D gene: -; clone size: -; V gene: TRBV21-1; J gene: TRBJ1-1; CDR3 DNA: TGTGCCAGCAGCTCCCTTCAAGCTTTCTTT; CDR3 protein: CASSSLQAFF
D gene: -; clone size: -; V gene: TRBV5-1; J gene: TRBJ2-5; CDR3 DNA: TGCGCCAGCAGCTTGGGAGGCCATCAAGAGACCCAGTACTTC; CDR3 protein: CASSLGGHQETQYF
D gene: -; clone size: -; V gene: TRBV7-9; J gene: TRBJ2-7; CDR3 DNA: TGTGCCAGCAGCTATAGACAGCCCTACGAGCAGTACTTC; CDR3 protein: CASSYRQPYEQYF
D gene: -; clone size: -; V gene: TRBV14; J gene: TRBJ1-1; CDR3 DNA: TGTGCCAGCAGCCAAGTTCTAACAGCCTCGAACACTGAAGCTTTCTTT; CDR3 protein: CASSQVLTASNTEAFF
D gene: TRBD1; clone size: -; V gene: TRBV6-4; J gene: TRBJ2-2; CDR3 DNA: TGTGCCAGCAGACGGGACAGGTATTCCGGGGAGCTGTTTTTT; CDR3 protein: CASRRDRYSGELFF
D gene: TRBD2; clone size: -; V gene: TRBV6-5; J gene: TRBJ2-3; CDR3 DNA: TGTGCCAGCCGAAGGACTAGCGGCCTCACAGATACGCAGTATTTT; CDR3 protein: CASRRTSGLTDTQYF
D gene: -; clone size: -; V gene: TRBV12-5; J gene: TRBJ2-3; CDR3 DNA: TGTGCTAGTGGTTTGGCCACTGGGGGAGGCGCAGATACGCAGTATTTT; CDR3 protein: CASGLATGGGADTQYF
D gene: TRBD2; clone size: few; V gene: TRBV5-4; J gene: TRBJ2-3; CDR3 DNA: TGTGCCAGCAGCTCCGGACTAGCGGGAGGGTCGGATACGCAGTATTTT; CDR3 protein: CASSSGLAGGSDTQYF
D gene: -; clone size: -; V gene: TRBV10-3; J gene: TRBJ2-7; CDR3 DNA: TGTGCCATCATGAGTCCCCCCCCCTACGAGCAGTACTTC; CDR3 protein: CAIMSPPPYEQYF
D gene: TRBD2; clone size: -; V gene: TRBV24-1; J gene: TRBJ2-1; CDR3 DNA: TGTGCCACCAGTGGATTAGCGGGAGGGCCGATAAATGAGCAGTTCTTC; CDR3 protein: CATSGLAGGPINEQFF
D gene: TRBD1; clone size: -; V gene: TRBV5-1; J gene: TRBJ1-6; CDR3 DNA: TGCGCCAGCAGCTTGTCCTCCGGGACAGGCGCTAATTCACCCCTCCACTTT; CDR3 protein: CASSLSSGTGANSPLHF
D gene: TRBD1; clone size: -; V gene: TRBV6-6; J gene: TRBJ1-1; CDR3 DNA: TGTGCCAGCAGCTGGGCGGGACAGGGGAACACTGAAGCTTTCTTT; CDR3 protein: CASSWAGQGNTEAFF
D gene: -; clone size: few; V gene: TRBV7-8; J gene: TRBJ1-1; CDR3 DNA: TGTGCCAGCAGGGAAACAGGGCAGGCTGAAGCTTTCTTT; CDR3 protein: CASRETGQAEAFF
D gene: -; clone size: -; V gene: TRBV5-1; J gene: TRBJ2-7; CDR3 DNA: TGCGCCAGCAGCTTGAACGGCTACGAGCAGTACTTC; CDR3 protein: CASSLNGYEQYF
D gene: -; clone size: -; V gene: TRBV3-1/TRBV3-2; J gene: TRBJ2-7; CDR3 DNA: TGTGCCAGCAGCCCACATCCGACATGTCCGAGCTCCTACGAGCAGTACTTC; CDR3 protein: CASSPHPTCPSSYEQYF
D gene: TRBD1; clone size: few; V gene: TRBV5-4; J gene: TRBJ1-1; CDR3 DNA: TGTGCCAGCAGCTTGGAACAGGGGGTTTCTGAAGCTTTCTTT; CDR3 protein: CASSLEQGVSEAFF
D gene: TRBD1; clone size: -; V gene: TRBV5-8; J gene: TRBJ2-6; CDR3 DNA: TGTGCCAGCAGTCTTGACAGGGGCGGGTCTGGGGCCAACGTCCTGACTTTC; CDR3 protein: CASSLDRGGSGANVLTF
D gene: -; clone size: -; V gene: TRBV5-1; J gene: TRBJ1-3; CDR3 DNA: TGCGCCAGCAGCCTCGGCGGGGTACGCTCTGGAAACACCATATATTTT; CDR3 protein: CASSLGGVRSGNTIYF
D gene: TRBD1; clone size: -; V gene: TRBV5-4; J gene: TRBJ2-5; CDR3 DNA: TGTGCCAGCAGCTCGGACAGGGGATACGTGGAGACCCAGTACTTC; CDR3 protein: CASSSDRGYVETQYF